Presented here are 5 T cell receptor beta chains from one specimen sequenced in a study of shared T cell receptors in the human thymus. Measured with immunoSEQ multiplex PCR; TCRdb has only the in-frame clones, and not every one. Of over 650,000 clones detected, approximately 89% appear once; the ten largest clones hold roughly 0.0094%. This sample also appeared in a second study, on human thymus T cells.

Sequencing was performed on thymocytes. These TCRs come from a boy under two years old with a congenital heart defect.

The chain recombines TRBV6-1 with TRBJ2-7; D is undetermined. This CDR3 has 14 residues. The V end lost 7 bases, the J end lost 4 bases, and 17 bases lay between the germline ends. Germline assignment: CDR1 MNHNS and CDR2 SASEGT. CDR3 nucleotide sequence: TGTGCCAGCACCATGAACTCCGAGGAGTACGAGCAGTACTTC. Translation: CASTMNSEEYEQYF.

The chain links TRBV14 to TRBJ2-3, with 11 bases identical to TRBD2. The CDR3 loop spans 16 amino acids. The germline gives CDR1 SGHDN, CDR2 FVKESK. J was trimmed by 6 bases and V by 4 bases; bases with no gene match: 9. The DNA of the CDR3 is TGTGCCAGCAGCCGACTAGCGGGGCCGCTAAAGGATACGCAGTATTTT. Translated: CASSRLAGPLKDTQYF.

The chain employs TRBV15 and TRBJ1-5, with D uncertain. Germline V gives CDR1 LNHNV, CDR2 YYDKDF (reference sequence). This CDR3 is built from 14 residues. V shed 2 bases and J shed 3 bases, with 8 bases lying between them. CDR3 in amino acids: CATSRLLLNQPQHF. The CDR3 coding sequence is TGTGCCACCAGCAGACTACTCCTCAATCAGCCCCAGCATTTT.

This chain uses TRBV5-8 with TRBJ2-5; a possible D gene is TRBD1 (5 bases). This CDR3 comprises 13 residues. V lost 2 bases to trimming and J lost 5 bases, with 10 bases between them. In germline, CDR1 is SGHTS, CDR2 YDEGEE. The CDR3 region is CASSLRGLETQYF. The DNA of the CDR3 is TGTGCCAGCAGCTTAAGGGGTCTGGAGACCCAGTACTTC.

Here the CDR3 DNA reads TGTGCCAGCAGCGTAGCGGGGGGGGCCTGGAAGAAGGATACGCAGTATTTT. Its protein product is CASSVAGGAWKKDTQYF. V gene TRBV9 combines with J gene TRBJ2-3; the match to TRBD2 covers 8 bases. The germline V gene encodes CDR1 SGDLS and CDR2 YYNGEE. The length of the CDR3 is 17 residues. V dropped 0 bases and J dropped 6; count of bases not matched to a gene: 12.